These 26 T cell receptor beta chains were all obtained from the same sample, sequenced in a study of regulatory T cells in long-lasting Graves disease. To make TCR beta libraries, researchers used iRepertoire HTBI primers and Arm-PCR of CDR3 regions. TCRdb redid the calling of the multiplex PCR reads with MiXCR, one entry per CDR3 protein. The repertoire includes more than 450,000 distinct CDR3 sequences, under 20% of them detected once, and roughly an eighth sits in the top ten. Noted time point: newly diagnosed GD, antithyroid drugs for less than 3 months. PBMCs provided the RNA from which the TCR library was made. The data also belong to a second study, concerning T cells in Graves' hyperthyroidism and ophthalmopathy.

This material consisted of peripheral blood mononuclear cells (PBMCs), taken at new diagnosis, from a patient treated with antithyroid drugs. The receptors were sampled from a man in his forties with Graves disease.

This clonotype was observed at least ten times. This chain's CDR3 is CSASPSGRAGDTQYF. The CDR3 DNA sequence: TGCAGTGCTAGCCCTAGCGGGAGGGCCGGAGATACGCAGTATTTT. This sequence joins TRBV20-1 and TRBJ2-3; 12 bases match TRBD2. The V gene's germline CDR1 is DFQATT and CDR2 SNEGSKA (reference sequence). V trimming: 3 bases; J trimming: 5 bases; junction bases outside the gene matches: 6. This CDR3 is 15 amino acids long.

This chain connects TRBV10-3 to TRBJ1-4; 7 nucleotides agree with TRBD1. Germline lookup yields CDR1 ENHRY and CDR2 SYGVKD. This CDR3 comprises 15 residues. J gave up 7 bases and V 2 bases, and 7 bases lay outside the gene matches. CDR3 protein: CAISETGTEIEKLFF. CDR3 nucleotides: TGTGCCATCAGTGAGACCGGGACAGAGATTGAAAAACTGTTTTTT.

This clonotype was recorded a few times. J is TRBJ2-1 and V is TRBV12-3 or TRBV12-4; TRBD2 is a possible D gene (5 bases). V was cut by 4 bases and J by 7 bases, with 17 bases left in between. The CDR3 is made up of 15 amino acids. CDR3 protein: CASSSPSGGGNEQFF. CDR3 nucleotide sequence: TGTGCCAGCAGTTCACCGAGCGGCGGAGGAAATGAGCAGTTCTTC.

V gene TRBV27 combines with J gene TRBJ1-6, with D uncertain. V was pared by 5 bases and J by 10 bases, with 12 bases between. The CDR3 sequence is 13 residues long. Germline V CDR1 and CDR2: MNHEY, SMNVEV (reference sequence). In nucleotides, the CDR3 is TGTGCCAGCAGTAGTGGGTTTAAGTCACCCCTCCACTTT. Protein: CASSSGFKSPLHF.

V gene TRBV5-1 combines with J gene TRBJ2-7, with D perhaps TRBD1 (6 bases). The CDR3 contains 16 residues. Germline V gene data show CDR1 as SGHRS and CDR2 as YFSETQ. V shed 4 bases and J shed 0 bases, with 17 bases lying between them. The DNA for the CDR3 is TGCGCCAGCAGCCAGTCCGGGACAAGAAGCTCCTACGAGCAGTACTTC. The encoded protein is CASSQSGTRSSYEQYF.

V usage is TRBV20-1 and J usage is TRBJ1-1, with TRBD1 matching over 7 bases. The CDR3 has 15 amino acids. V shed 5 bases and J 1 base; nucleotides not matched to a gene: 10. CDR1 is DFQATT and CDR2 is SNEGSKA in the germline V gene (reference sequence). CDR3: CSAPRTGGRNTEAFF. The CDR3 DNA follows: TGCAGTGCTCCTCGGACAGGTGGGAGGAACACTGAAGCTTTCTTT.

The rearrangement uses TRBV2 and TRBJ2-1, with D possibly matching TRBD1 (6 bases). Germline-derived CDR1 and CDR2 are SNHLY and FYNNEI. The CDR3 loop spans 11 amino acids. Trimming pared 7 bases from V and 7 bases from J, leaving 8 bases between. The CDR3 DNA reads as TGTGCCAGCAAGACAGGTAATGAGCAGTTCTTC. Its translation is CASKTGNEQFF.

This chain connects TRBV20-1 to TRBJ1-5; D gene uncertain. The CDR3 is 13 amino acids. V was trimmed by 5 bases and J by 3 bases, leaving 11 bases between them. Germline V lookup: CDR1 DFQATT, CDR2 SNEGSKA (reference sequence). CDR3 in amino acids: CSAFRASNQPQHF. CDR3 DNA sequence: TGCAGTGCTTTCCGGGCCTCCAATCAGCCCCAGCATTTT.

Many counts were recorded for this clonotype. The chain is built from TRBV28 and TRBJ2-1, with D possibly being TRBD1 (6 bases). Germline CDR1 MDHEN, CDR2 SYDVKM. Deletions cut 11 bases from V and 8 bases from J, with 22 bases between. This CDR3 comprises 14 residues. CDR3 DNA sequence: TGTGCCGGCGGCTCGACAGGACGATCGGATGAGCAGTTCTTC. Translation gives CAGGSTGRSDEQFF.

This clonotype occurred many times. The genes are TRBV12-3 or TRBV12-4 and TRBJ1-2; the match to TRBD1 covers 7 bases. The CDR3 is made up of 14 amino acids. After removal of 5 bases from V and 0 bases from J, the junction contained 3 bases not matched to a gene. The CDR3 DNA sequence: TGTGCCAGCAGTCGGGACAGTCCTAACTATGGCTACACCTTC. Protein: CASSRDSPNYGYTF.

This rearrangement joins TRBV7-6 to TRBJ2-7, with 7 bases matching TRBD1. CDR1 and CDR2 from the germline V gene are SGHVS and FNYEAQ. After removal of 5 bases from V and 2 bases from J, the junction contained 9 bases not matched to a gene. CDR3 length equals 15 residues. CDR3 bases: TGTGCCAGCAGCCAGGAGCCCGGGACAGCCTACGAGCAGTACTTC. Translating it yields CASSQEPGTAYEQYF.

This clonotype appeared many times. The chain joins TRBV28 to TRBJ2-1; D is unresolved. In germline, CDR1 is MDHEN, CDR2 SYDVKM. CDR3 size: 12 residues. The V and J ends lost 3 bases and 7 bases respectively, with 7 bases between them. CDR3 sequence: CASSLLTNEQFF. DNA of the CDR3: TGTGCCAGCAGTTTGCTCACAAATGAGCAGTTCTTC.

This clonotype was seen a few times. The chain has TRBV6-1 and TRBJ1-1; maybe TRBD1 (5 bases). The CDR3 consists of 14 residues. CDR1 MNHNS and CDR2 SASEGT come from the germline V gene. V lost 8 bases and J lost 2, with 15 bases in between. The CDR3 DNA is TGTGCCAGCGCCCCCCCGGGACCAAACACTGAAGCTTTCTTT. This codes for CASAPPGPNTEAFF.

This clonotype was recorded at least ten times. The chain employs TRBV11-2 and TRBJ2-7, with D unclear. V was pared by 5 bases and J by 1 base, with 15 bases between. The CDR3 length is 15 residues. CDR1 SGHAT and CDR2 FQNNGV come from the germline V gene. The CDR3 nucleotides read TGTGCCAGCAGCGAAGACGGCCTAACGTCCTACGAGCAGTACTTC. It specifies CASSEDGLTSYEQYF.

This clonotype came up a few times. The V gene is TRBV6-6, the J gene TRBJ2-3; a weak D match, TRBD1 (6 bases). CDR1 is MNHNY, CDR2 SVGAGI, per germline (reference sequence). V shed 0 bases and J shed 3 bases, with 7 bases lying between them. This CDR3 has 14 amino acids. CDR3 sequence: CASSYSDRTDTQYF. CDR3 DNA sequence: TGTGCCAGCAGTTACTCGGACAGAACAGATACGCAGTATTTT.

This clonotype was detected ten times or more. V usage is TRBV5-6 and J usage is TRBJ2-1; no definite D call. The V end lost 2 bases, the J end lost 5 bases, and 14 bases lay between the germline ends. This CDR3 is built from 15 residues. Germline CDR1 SGHDT, CDR2 YYEEEE. Written as DNA, the CDR3 is TGTGCCAGCAGCTTAGCCCGCACCTTGAACAATGAGCAGTTCTTC. It codes for CASSLARTLNNEQFF.

This clonotype was found a few times. This chain links TRBV5-6 with TRBJ2-7, with D tentatively TRBD1 (6 bases). Trimming shortened V by 3 bases and J by 2 bases, and 21 bases separated the two germline ends. The CDR3 has 17 residues. CDR1 and CDR2 from the germline V gene are SGHDT and YYEEEE. The CDR3 nucleotides read TGTGCCAGCAGCTGGAACAACAAATACAGGGAAACCTACGAGCAGTACTTC. Encoded protein: CASSWNNKYRETYEQYF.

This clonotype was counted ten times or more. The rearrangement joins TRBV7-9 to TRBJ1-1; D is possibly TRBD1 (5 bases). Trimming pared 2 bases from V and 3 bases from J, leaving 13 bases between. There are 15 residues in the CDR3. CDR1 is SEHNR and CDR2 is FQNEAQ in the germline V gene (reference sequence). CDR3 in DNA: TGTGCCAGCAGCTTAAGGGGCGGAACGGACACTGAAGCTTTCTTT. It translates to CASSLRGGTDTEAFF.

The J gene is TRBJ2-1, the V gene TRBV5-1, with D hard to call. Deletions cut 7 bases from V and 6 bases from J, with 20 bases between. The germline V gene has CDR1 SGHRS and CDR2 YFSETQ. This CDR3 region has 15 residues. The CDR3 is CASSPGPAEPNEQFF. CDR3 sequence (DNA): TGCGCCAGCTCCCCCGGGCCCGCGGAACCCAATGAGCAGTTCTTC.

This clonotype has a count of ten or more. V and J are TRBV7-6 and TRBJ1-1; TRBD1 matches at 12 bases. CDR3 size: 15 residues. Unmatched junction bases numbered 11, after V lost 6 bases and J lost 9 bases. The V gene's germline CDR1 is SGHVS and CDR2 FNYEAQ. The CDR3 bases are TGTGCCAGCAGTCGGTCTCGGGACAGGGGGCCGAAAGCTTTCTTT. Protein product: CASSRSRDRGPKAFF.

This clonotype showed up just a few times. The chain links TRBV12-5 to TRBJ2-4; 8 bases align to TRBD1. V shed 1 base and J 7 bases; nucleotides not matched to a gene: 3. This CDR3 has 14 residues. From germline, CDR1 is LGHNT and CDR2 FRNRAP. CDR3 nucleotide sequence: TGTGCTAGTGGTTTGGGGACAGGGATGAACATTCAGTACTTC. It specifies CASGLGTGMNIQYF.

The chain recombines TRBV7-2 with TRBJ1-6; D call uncertain. There are 12 residues in the CDR3. CDR1 and CDR2 (germline): SGHTA, FQGNSA. Trimming took off 8 bases at V and 7 bases at J, with 9 bases between the two ends. The CDR3 nucleotides read TGTGCCAGCTCCTACATGAATTCACCCCTCCACTTT. This translates into CASSYMNSPLHF. Full variable domain (outside the CDR3, taken from reference TRBV7-2 and TRBJ1-6): GAGVSQSPSNKVTEKGKDVELRCDPISGHTALYWYRQSLGQGLEFLIYFQGNSAPDKSGLPSDRFSAERTGGSVSTLTIQRTQQEDSAVYLCASSYMNSPLHFGNGTRLTVT.

This clonotype has a single count. This chain connects TRBV6-9 to TRBJ2-5; 11 bases are shared with TRBD1. CDR3 length: 20 residues. V shed 3 bases and J 4 bases; nucleotides not matched to a gene: 19. Germline CDR1 reads MNHGY; CDR2 reads SVAAGI. CDR3 loop: CASSYVGQGAARGAGETQYF. The CDR3 DNA follows: TGTGCCAGCAGTTACGTAGGACAGGGGGCGGCTAGGGGGGCCGGAGAGACCCAGTACTTC.

This clonotype has a count of ten or more. The chain links TRBV12-3 or TRBV12-4 to TRBJ1-3; 7 bases are shared with TRBD1. The V gene end was trimmed by 6 bases and the J gene end by 2 bases; junction bases not matched to a gene: 7. The CDR3 is 15 residues long. The CDR3 DNA reads as TGTGCCAGCAGAAGACAGGGAATGGCTGGAAACACCATATATTTT. Amino acid sequence: CASRRQGMAGNTIYF.

J is TRBJ1-2 and V is TRBV28; no reliable D call. V dropped 6 bases and J dropped 7 bases, with 9 bases sitting between them. Looked up from germline, CDR1 is MDHEN and CDR2 is SYDVKM. The CDR3 covers 11 residues. DNA of the CDR3: TGTGCCAGCAGAGAGGGTACTGGCTACACCTTC. It yields the protein CASREGTGYTF.

This clonotype was recorded at least ten times. The chain combines TRBV11-2 with TRBJ2-6; 9 positions agree with TRBD1. In germline, CDR1 is SGHAT, CDR2 FQNNGV. CDR3 length: 18 residues. Germline trimming cut 4 bases from V and 1 base from J; bases unmatched to any gene: 8. Here the CDR3 reads CASSSGQGLLSGANVLTF. CDR3 DNA sequence: TGTGCCAGCAGCTCTGGACAGGGGCTGCTGTCTGGGGCCAACGTCCTGACTTTC.